This entry concerns a single T cell receptor (beta chain). The sample belongs to a study of blood T cell repertoires in COVID-19. Study context: Acute and convalescent COVID-19 samples came from the United States, Italy and Spain. PBMCs, B-cell-depleted T cells, or T cells were the source of the cDNA or gDNA that made up the material.

Repertoires were generated with immunoSEQ multiplex PCR, while TCRdb's copy carries only in-frame clones and drops some. The table records almost 350,000 clones, over 85% of them present only once. The Seattle patients, enrolled during active infection, were followed longitudinally. The CDR3 is 17 residues long. The trim removed 2 bases at V and 0 bases at J, leaving 9 bases unmatched. Germline lookup yields CDR1 GTSNPN and CDR2 SVGIG (reference sequence). The receptor comes from a woman in her sixties or seventies with COVID-19, enrolled during active disease. The rearrangement joins TRBV30 to TRBJ1-3, with TRBD1 matching over 8 bases. Sequenced input: peripheral blood. CDR3 DNA sequence: TGTGCCTGGAGTTATGGGACAGGTGTTAGCTCTGGAAACACCATATATTTT. It yields the protein CAWSYGTGVSSGNTIYF.